One and the same sample provided the 8 T cell receptor beta chains below, sequenced in a study of CXCR3-negative and CXCR3-positive naive CD8 T cells. 5' RACE that incorporated UMI labels was used to prepare the TRB cDNA libraries. TCRdb reprocessed the 5' RACE reads, with one entry per CDR3 protein and no DNA. This listing includes nearly 45,000 distinct CDR3 sequences. Sequenced material: memory CD8+ T cells from blood. The source is a human donor in good health. Some clones in this sample may be carry-over from other donors' samples.

The genes are TRBV28 and TRBJ2-3; as DNA is missing, the TRBD1 call by TCRdb cannot be tested. CDR1 and CDR2 from the germline V gene are MDHEN and SYDVKM. The CDR3 runs to 15 residues. CDR3: CASSFARGLTDTQYF.

The V gene is TRBV5-5, the J gene TRBJ2-5; TCRdb selects TRBD1, and the lack of DNA leaves this call unchecked. CDR1 is SGHKS, CDR2 YYEKEE, per germline (reference sequence). There are 14 residues in the CDR3. The CDR3 reads CASSPAGLSETQYF.

This chain connects TRBV12-3 or TRBV12-4 to TRBJ2-7; TCRdb's D call, TRBD2, is unchecked because there is no DNA. The CDR3 has 13 amino acids. CDR3 protein: CASRPGQRNEQYF.

The chain combines TRBV19 with TRBJ2-2; TCRdb outputs TRBD1, but without DNA this stays unchecked. Germline CDR1 is LNHDA and CDR2 is SQIVND (reference sequence). This CDR3 is 16 amino acids long. This CDR3 reads CASSIDGQTNTGELFF.

The V gene is TRBV19, the J gene TRBJ2-1. Germline V gene data show CDR1 as LNHDA and CDR2 as SQIVND (reference sequence). CDR3 length equals 14 residues. This CDR3 is CASSIGRTHNEQFF.

J is TRBJ2-7 and V is TRBV12-3 or TRBV12-4; the TRBD1 assignment by TCRdb is unverifiable without DNA. The CDR3 is 13 amino acids. CDR3 amino acids: CASRGDTTYEQYF.

This chain joins TRBV29-1 and TRBJ2-7; TCRdb returns TRBD1, unconfirmable since there is no DNA. Germline CDR1 reads SQVTM; CDR2 reads ANQGSEA. This CDR3 is built from 12 residues. This CDR3 reads CSVSPGAFEQYF.

This chain uses TRBV28 with TRBJ2-1; the D call of TRBD1 rests on TCRdb alone, since no DNA is present to check it. The CDR3 has 15 residues. Germline V lookup: CDR1 MDHEN, CDR2 SYDVKM. CDR3: CASTPGTGITNEQFF. The variable domain in full, completed from reference TRBV28 and TRBJ2-1, reads DVKVTQSSRYLVKRTGEKVFLECVQDMDHENMFWYRQDPGLGLRLIYFSYDVKMKEKGDIPEGYSVSREKKERFSLILESASTNQTSMYLCASTPGTGITNEQFFGPGTRLTVL.